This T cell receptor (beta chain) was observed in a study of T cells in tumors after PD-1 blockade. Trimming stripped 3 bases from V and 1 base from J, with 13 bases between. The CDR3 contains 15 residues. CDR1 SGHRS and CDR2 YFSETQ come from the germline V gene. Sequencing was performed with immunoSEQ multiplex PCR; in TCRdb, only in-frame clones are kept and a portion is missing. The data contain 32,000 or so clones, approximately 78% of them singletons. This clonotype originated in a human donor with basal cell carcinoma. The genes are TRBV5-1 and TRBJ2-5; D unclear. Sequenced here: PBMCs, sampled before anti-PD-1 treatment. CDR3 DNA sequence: TGCGCCAGCAGCTGGATGGGGTCCCCCCAAGAGACCCAGTACTTC. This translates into CASSWMGSPQETQYF.